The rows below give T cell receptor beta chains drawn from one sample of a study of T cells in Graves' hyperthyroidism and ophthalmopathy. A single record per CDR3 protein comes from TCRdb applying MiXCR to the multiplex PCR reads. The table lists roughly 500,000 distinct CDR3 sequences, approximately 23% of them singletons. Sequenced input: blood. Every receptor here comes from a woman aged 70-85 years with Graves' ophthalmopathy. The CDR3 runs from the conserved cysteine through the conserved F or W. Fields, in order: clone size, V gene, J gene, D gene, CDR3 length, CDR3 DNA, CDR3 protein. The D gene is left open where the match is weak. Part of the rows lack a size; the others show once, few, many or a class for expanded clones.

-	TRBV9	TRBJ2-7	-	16	TGTGCCAGCTTCCGCTTGTCGGGAGCGTTCAGGAACGAGCAGTACTTC	CASFRLSGAFRNEQYF
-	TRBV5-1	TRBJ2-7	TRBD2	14	TGCGCCAGCAGCGAGCTAGCGGGGAACTACGAGCAGTACTTC	CASSELAGNYEQYF
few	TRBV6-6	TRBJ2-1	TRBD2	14	TGTGCCAGCAGTTACGGTAGCGGGAGGGGTGAGCAGTTCTTC	CASSYGSGRGEQFF
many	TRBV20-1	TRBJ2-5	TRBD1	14	TGCAGTGCTACATCAGGGGGCTTAGGAGAGACCCAGTACTTC	CSATSGGLGETQYF
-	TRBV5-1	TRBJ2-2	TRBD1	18	TGCGCCAGCAGCAAAATTGTCTCCGGGACAGGGGGCACCGGGGAGCTGTTTTTT	CASSKIVSGTGGTGELFF
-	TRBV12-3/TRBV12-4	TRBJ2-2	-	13	TGTGCCAGCAGTTTAGGCGGGTTCGGGGAGCTGTTTTTT	CASSLGGFGELFF
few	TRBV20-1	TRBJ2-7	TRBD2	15	TGCAGTGCCCCACCGGCGGGAGGGCCATCCTACGAGCAGTACTTC	CSAPPAGGPSYEQYF
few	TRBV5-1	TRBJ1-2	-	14	TGCGCCAGCAGCTTGGATGGAGCTAACTATGGCTACACCTTC	CASSLDGANYGYTF
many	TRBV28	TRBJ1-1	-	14	TGTGCCAGCAGTTATGGCCCCGAGCGGAGTGAAGCTTTCTTT	CASSYGPERSEAFF
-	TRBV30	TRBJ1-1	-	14	TGTGCCTGGAGGAGTAGACAGAAGAACACTGAAGCTTTCTTT	CAWRSRQKNTEAFF
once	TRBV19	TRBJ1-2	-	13	TGTGCCAGTTGGGGACTCTTGGGTTATGGCTACACCTTC	CASWGLLGYGYTF
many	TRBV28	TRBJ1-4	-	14	TGTGCCAGCAGTTTTATTGCAACTAATGAAAAACTGTTTTTT	CASSFIATNEKLFF
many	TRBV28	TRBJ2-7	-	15	TGTGCCAGCAGACAACCTACAGGGGGGGCCTACGAGCAGTACTTC	CASRQPTGGAYEQYF
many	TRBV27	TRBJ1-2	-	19	TGTGCCAGCAGTTTAAGGGTCCCGGTCCTCCTGGGTTCGGGGGATGGCTACACCTTC	CASSLRVPVLLGSGDGYTF
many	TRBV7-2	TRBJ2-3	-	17	TGTGCCAGCAGCTTAGATGTTCGGTCCGCGGGCACAGATACGCAGTATTTT	CASSLDVRSAGTDTQYF
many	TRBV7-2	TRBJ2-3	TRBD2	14	TGTGCCAGCAGCTCCCGGCGGGGGACAGATACGCAGTATTTT	CASSSRRGTDTQYF
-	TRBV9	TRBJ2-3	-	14	TGTGCCAGCAGCCCCCCCCGCCACCCAGATACGCAGTATTTT	CASSPPRHPDTQYF
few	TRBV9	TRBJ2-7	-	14	TGTGCCAGCAGCGTAGCTGGCAGGGGCGACGAGCAGTACTTC	CASSVAGRGDEQYF
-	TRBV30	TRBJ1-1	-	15	TGTGCCTGGAGTGTACAGAGGAGGGGGGCCATGGGGGCTTTCTTT	CAWSVQRRGAMGAFF
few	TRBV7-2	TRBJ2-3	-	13	TGTGCCAGCAGCTTAGCTATCCCGGATACGCAGTATTTT	CASSLAIPDTQYF
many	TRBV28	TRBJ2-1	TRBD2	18	TGTGCCAGCAGTTCGGGGACTAGCGGGGTCAACTCCTACAATGAGCAGTTCTTC	CASSSGTSGVNSYNEQFF
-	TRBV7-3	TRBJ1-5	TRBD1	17	TGTGCCAGCAGCCGCGGACAGGGGGGCTGGGGCAATCAGCCCCAGCATTTT	CASSRGQGGWGNQPQHF
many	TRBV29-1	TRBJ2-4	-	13	TGCAGCGTTGCCGGACTAGCCAAAAACATTCAGTACTTC	CSVAGLAKNIQYF
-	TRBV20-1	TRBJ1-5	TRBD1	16	TGCAGTGCTAGAGATCCCCCGGGACAGGGCGCTCAGCCCCAGCATTTT	CSARDPPGQGAQPQHF
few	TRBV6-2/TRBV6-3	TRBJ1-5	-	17	TGTGCCAGCAGTCATTCACAGGGAAAAGGAAGCAATCAGCCCCAGCATTTT	CASSHSQGKGSNQPQHF
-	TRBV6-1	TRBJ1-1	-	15	TGTGCCAGCAGTAAAGGACAGCAGATGAACACTGAAGCTTTCTTT	CASSKGQQMNTEAFF
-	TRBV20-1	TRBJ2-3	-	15	TGCAGTGTCCCGTCGGCAGGAGAAAGCACAGATACGCAGTATTTT	CSVPSAGESTDTQYF
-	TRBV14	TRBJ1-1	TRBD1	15	TGTGCCAGCAGCCATTGGGGACAGGGGGTATCTGAAGCTTTCTTT	CASSHWGQGVSEAFF
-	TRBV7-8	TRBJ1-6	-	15	TGTGCCAGCAGCTCACACCAGATTAGAGGCTCACCCCTCCACTTT	CASSSHQIRGSPLHF
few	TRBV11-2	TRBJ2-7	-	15	TGTGCCAGCAGCTTAGATCTAGGCGGATTCTACGAGCAGTACTTC	CASSLDLGGFYEQYF
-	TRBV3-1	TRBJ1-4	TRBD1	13	TGTGCCAGCAGCCACAGGGGGCTTGAAAAACTGTTTTTT	CASSHRGLEKLFF
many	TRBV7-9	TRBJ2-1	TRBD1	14	TGTGCCAGCAGCTTACGGGACAGGGGCAATGAGCAGTTCTTC	CASSLRDRGNEQFF
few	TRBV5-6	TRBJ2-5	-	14	TGTGCCAGCAGATCTACGGTGTACCAAGAGACCCAGTACTTC	CASRSTVYQETQYF
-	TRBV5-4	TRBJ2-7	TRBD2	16	TGTGCCAGCAGCTTGCAGGCTAGCGGGGTCTCCTACGAGCAGTACTTC	CASSLQASGVSYEQYF
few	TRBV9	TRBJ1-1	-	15	TGTGCCAGCAGCGAGGGACCCGGGGTGAACACTGAAGCTTTCTTT	CASSEGPGVNTEAFF
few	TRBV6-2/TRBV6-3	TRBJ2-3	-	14	TGTGCCAGCAGTTATCCGACAACGACAGATACGCAGTATTTT	CASSYPTTTDTQYF
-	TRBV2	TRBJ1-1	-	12	TGTGCCAGCAGTGAAGCGGGGGTGGAAGCTTTCTTT	CASSEAGVEAFF
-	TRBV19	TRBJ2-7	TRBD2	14	TGTGCCAGTAGTGCGGGACTAGCTGGCTACGAGCAGTACTTC	CASSAGLAGYEQYF
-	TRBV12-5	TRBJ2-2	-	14	TGTGCTAGTGGTTTCGGGGGGCAAACCGGGGAGCTGTTTTTT	CASGFGGQTGELFF
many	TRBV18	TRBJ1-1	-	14	TGTGCCAGCTCACCAGGAGGAGGAGACACTGAAGCTTTCTTT	CASSPGGGDTEAFF